This T cell receptor beta chain was profiled in a study of blood T cells in healthy people across ages. The germline V and J ends were trimmed by 5 bases and 4 bases, with 20 bases remaining between them. CDR3 size: 16 residues. Primed by a sample-barcoded 5' primer and a J-beta primer mix, a second PCR proceeded for about 7 to 11 cycles. Each cDNA was tagged by a template-switch adaptor containing 12 random nucleotides. Via MiXCR, TCRdb re-called the 5' RACE reads, giving one row per CDR3 protein. The sample includes approximately 810,000 distinct CDR3 sequences, more than 25% of them seen just once. Comment on this clonotype: This clone may be a read error of a much larger clone one base away.

The chain joins TRBV12-3 or TRBV12-4 to TRBJ1-1; tentative D call: TRBD1 (5 bases). The sequencing input was blood. The clonotype comes from an elderly woman in good health. The CDR3 protein is CASSPKRGGRGTEAFF. The DNA for the CDR3 is TGTGCCAGCAGTCCAAAACGGGGGGGAAGAGGCACTGAAGCTTTCTTT.